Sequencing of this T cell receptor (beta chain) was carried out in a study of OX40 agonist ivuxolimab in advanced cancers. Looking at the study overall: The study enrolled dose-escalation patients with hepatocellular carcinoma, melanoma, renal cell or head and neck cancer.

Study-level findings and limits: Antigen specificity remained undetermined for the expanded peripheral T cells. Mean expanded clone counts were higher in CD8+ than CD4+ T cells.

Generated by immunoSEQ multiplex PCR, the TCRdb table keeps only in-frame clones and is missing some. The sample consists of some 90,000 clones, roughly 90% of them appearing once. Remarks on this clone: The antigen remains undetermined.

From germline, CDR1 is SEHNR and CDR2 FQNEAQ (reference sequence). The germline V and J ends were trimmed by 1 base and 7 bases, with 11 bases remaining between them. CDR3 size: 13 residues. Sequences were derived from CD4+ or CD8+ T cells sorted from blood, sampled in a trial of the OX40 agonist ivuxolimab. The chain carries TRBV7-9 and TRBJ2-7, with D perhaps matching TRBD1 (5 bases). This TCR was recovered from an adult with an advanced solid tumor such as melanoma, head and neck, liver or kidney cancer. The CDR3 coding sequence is TGTGCCAGCAGCTTAGGCAGGGTTCAAGAGCAGTACTTC. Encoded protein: CASSLGRVQEQYF.